This TCR beta chain was sequenced during a study of blood T cell repertoires in COVID-19. Study details: PBMCs, B-cell-depleted T cells, or T cells provided the cDNA or gDNA that made up the material.

Germline-derived CDR1 and CDR2 are KGHSH and LQKENI. CDR3 length equals 14 residues. Germline trimming cut 3 bases from V and 8 bases from J; bases unmatched to any gene: 5. The data were produced by immunoSEQ multiplex PCR, yet TCRdb's version contains in-frame clones alone and is incomplete. The repertoire holds about 200,000 clones, with roughly 80% as singletons. Enrolment of Seattle patients took place during active infection, and they were followed longitudinally. Sequenced: peripheral blood. This receptor was identified in a woman over 75 with COVID-19, enrolled during active disease. V and J are TRBV18 and TRBJ1-5; 9 positions match TRBD1. The CDR3 protein is CASSPGTGMEPQHF. CDR3 coding DNA: TGTGCCAGCTCACCGGGGACAGGGATGGAGCCCCAGCATTTT.